The next 22 T cell receptor beta chains were all read from a single sample in a study of cytomegalovirus exposure and HLA in healthy donors. The PCR had 60 Vbeta and 13 Jbeta primers. Assay: immunoSEQ multiplex PCR; the TCRdb copy retains only in-frame clones and omits some. Here the sample spans 200,000 or so clones, 80% to 85% being singletons. Sequences were obtained from PBMCs. The receptors derive from a woman aged 18 to 35 in good health and CMV-seropositive.

The rearrangement links TRBV5-8 to TRBJ1-6; weak D call: TRBD1 (5 bases). Deletions cut 0 bases from V and 2 bases from J, with 12 bases between. This CDR3 spans 17 amino acids. CDR1 is SGHTS and CDR2 is YDEGEE in the germline V gene. The CDR3 DNA reads as TGTGCCAGCAGCTTGGATAGGGGCCCCACCTATAATTCACCCCTCCACTTT. It yields the protein CASSLDRGPTYNSPLHF. The variable domain in full, with the rest retrieved from reference TRBV5-8 and TRBJ1-6, is EAGVTQSPTHLIKTRGQQATLRCSPISGHTSVYWYQQALGLGLQFLLWYDEGEERNRGNFPPRFSGRQFPNYSSELNVNALELEDSALYLCASSLDRGPTYNSPLHFGNGTRLTVT.

V is TRBV7-6 and J is TRBJ2-3, with 13 bases fitting TRBD2. The V gene end was trimmed by 4 bases and the J gene end by 7 bases; junction bases not matched to a gene: 14. This CDR3 has 18 residues. Germline values: CDR1 SGHVS, CDR2 FNYEAQ. Written as DNA, the CDR3 is TGTGCCAGCAGCTGGATCCGAGGCACTAGCGGGGGGGAAAATACGCAGTATTTT. Residues: CASSWIRGTSGGENTQYF.

The chain couples TRBV27 to TRBJ2-7; D uncertain. Trimming cost V 5 bases and J 2 bases, with 4 bases left between them. This CDR3 region has 11 residues. The germline gives CDR1 MNHEY, CDR2 SMNVEV (reference sequence). CDR3 protein: CASSQAYEQYF. The CDR3 DNA reads TGTGCCAGCAGTCAGGCCTACGAGCAGTACTTC.

This clone appeared a single time. V is TRBV28 and J is TRBJ2-1, with D possibly being TRBD1 (5 bases). Germline CDR1 reads MDHEN; CDR2 reads SYDVKM. The CDR3 is made up of 15 amino acids. V lost 7 bases and J 8 bases, leaving 21 bases between the germline ends. CDR3: CASKLRGRIRDEQFF. The DNA for the CDR3 is TGTGCCAGCAAATTAAGGGGCAGGATAAGGGATGAGCAGTTCTTC. Based on the CDR3 plus reference TRBV28 and TRBJ2-1, the full variable domain is DVKVTQSSRYLVKRTGEKVFLECVQDMDHENMFWYRQDPGLGLRLIYFSYDVKMKEKGDIPEGYSVSREKKERFSLILESASTNQTSMYLCASKLRGRIRDEQFFGPGTRLTVL.

The gene calls are TRBV5-1 and TRBJ2-2, with a tentative D call TRBD1 (5 bases). V was clipped by 6 bases and J by 4 bases, with 16 bases between them. CDR3 length: 15 residues. Germline V gene lookup returns CDR1 SGHRS and CDR2 YFSETQ. CDR3 sequence (DNA): TGCGCCAGCACCGCAACAGGTTCAGGCACCGGGGAGCTGTTTTTT. As protein: CASTATGSGTGELFF.

V gene TRBV2 combines with J gene TRBJ1-1; no clear D. The CDR3 totals 14 residues. Trimming pared 3 bases from V and 4 bases from J, leaving 12 bases between. Germline V lookup: CDR1 SNHLY, CDR2 FYNNEI. The CDR3 loop reads CASSERRAGTEAFF. DNA for the CDR3: TGTGCCAGCAGTGAGAGGCGGGCGGGCACTGAAGCTTTCTTT.

The rearrangement links TRBV18 to TRBJ2-1, with TRBD1 identical over 12 bases. This CDR3 is built from 14 residues. The germline CDR1 and CDR2 sequences are KGHSH and LQKENI. J lost 9 bases, V lost 4 bases, and 4 bases had no gene match. The CDR3 loop reads CASSRGQGAFEQFF. The CDR3 coding sequence is TGTGCCAGCTCACGGGGACAGGGGGCTTTTGAGCAGTTCTTC.

This chain connects TRBV6-5 to TRBJ1-5; 8 positions agree with TRBD1. V was clipped by 6 bases and J by 0 bases; unmatched bases: 4. The CDR3 totals 15 residues. Germline V gene lookup returns CDR1 MNHEY and CDR2 SVGAGI. The CDR3 DNA follows: TGTGCCAGCAGACCGGACAGGGTTAGCAATCAGCCCCAGCATTTT. Translating it yields CASRPDRVSNQPQHF.

The chain carries TRBV19 and TRBJ1-2, with TRBD1 identical over 7 bases. Trimming took 1 base from V and 3 from J; bases not matched to a gene: 8. Per the germline V gene, CDR1 is LNHDA and CDR2 is SQIVND (reference sequence). The CDR3 loop spans 16 amino acids. CDR3 in amino acids: CASSIGSGRGYYGYTF. CDR3 DNA: TGTGCCAGTAGTATAGGATCTGGCAGGGGGTACTATGGCTACACCTTC.

In its sample, this clone was seen once. CDR3 residues: CASSESWGGTDTQYF. The DNA of the CDR3 is TGTGCCAGCAGTGAATCTTGGGGAGGCACAGATACGCAGTATTTT. The rearrangement uses TRBV6-4 and TRBJ2-3; D may be TRBD2 (5 bases). CDR1 is MRHNA, CDR2 SNTAGT, per germline. The CDR3 contains 15 residues. V was clipped by 3 bases and J by 1 base, with 11 bases between them.

V is TRBV9 and J is TRBJ1-2; unclear D gene. Germline V lookup: CDR1 SGDLS, CDR2 YYNGEE. The CDR3 is made up of 15 amino acids. V lost 2 bases and J 4 bases, leaving 15 bases between the germline ends. The CDR3 nucleotides read TGTGCCAGCAGCGTTCATATCGACGGACTCTATGGCTACACCTTC. Its translation: CASSVHIDGLYGYTF.

The J gene is TRBJ2-2, the V gene TRBV30; weak D call: TRBD1 (6 bases). Per germline, CDR1 GTSNPN and CDR2 SVGIG (reference sequence). This CDR3 comprises 15 residues. V gave up 6 bases and J gave up 7 bases, with 21 bases separating them. CDR3 protein: CACLGTLGHSGELFF. The CDR3 DNA is TGTGCCTGTCTGGGCACCCTGGGACATAGCGGGGAGCTGTTTTTT.

The chain employs TRBV6-1 and TRBJ2-1; D unresolved. Looked up from germline, CDR1 is MNHNS and CDR2 is SASEGT. This CDR3 spans 14 amino acids. V was clipped by 1 base and J by 4 bases, with 8 bases between them. For the CDR3, the DNA is TGTGCCAGCAGTGAAGGCTGGCGGTACAATGAGCAGTTCTTC. It yields the protein CASSEGWRYNEQFF.

The gene calls are TRBV9 and TRBJ1-3, with D possibly being TRBD1 (5 bases). The CDR3 is 13 amino acids. V was shortened by 3 bases and J by 2 bases, with 6 bases between the two germline ends. CDR1 and CDR2 (germline): SGDLS, YYNGEE. The CDR3 DNA reads as TGTGCCAGCAGCGCCAGGGCTGGAAACACCATATATTTT. This sequence encodes CASSARAGNTIYF. The full variable domain, rest sourced from reference TRBV9 and TRBJ1-3, is DSGVTQTPKHLITATGQRVTLRCSPRSGDLSVYWYQQSLDQGLQFLIQYYNGEERAKGNILERFSAQQFPDLHSELNLSSLELGDSALYFCASSARAGNTIYFGEGSWLTVV.

This clone was seen once. V is TRBV7-8 and J is TRBJ1-4; tentative D call: TRBD1 (5 bases). Germline CDR1 and CDR2: SGHVS and FQNEAQ. The ends were cut back, 0 bases at V and 6 bases at J, with 11 bases in the middle. The CDR3 extends over 15 amino acids. The CDR3 protein is CASSLAGTGDEKLFF. CDR3 sequence (DNA): TGTGCCAGCAGCTTAGCGGGGACGGGGGATGAAAAACTGTTTTTT.

J is TRBJ1-2 and V is TRBV19; TRBD1 matches 8 bases. The germline CDR1 and CDR2 sequences are LNHDA and SQIVND (reference sequence). The CDR3 totals 13 residues. V gave up 5 bases and J gave up 2 bases; unmatched junction bases: 1. The CDR3 spells CASSRTGNYGYTF. The CDR3 DNA reads as TGTGCCAGTAGTCGGACAGGGAACTATGGCTACACCTTC.

J is TRBJ2-1 and V is TRBV12-5; D not certain. This CDR3 spans 13 amino acids. V lost 5 bases to trimming and J lost 5 bases, with 10 bases between them. Germline V gene data show CDR1 as LGHNT and CDR2 as FRNRAP. CDR3: CASGPLTDNEQFF. CDR3 in DNA: TGTGCTAGTGGTCCGTTGACTGACAATGAGCAGTTCTTC. The full variable domain, with the rest looked up from reference TRBV12-5 and TRBJ2-1, is DARVTQTPRHKVTEMGQEVTMRCQPILGHNTVFWYRQTMMQGLELLAYFRNRAPLDDSGMPKDRFSAEMPDATLATLKIQPSEPRDSAVYFCASGPLTDNEQFFGPGTRLTVL.

The CDR3 spells CASRPPSGDRGSNQPQHF. The CDR3 bases are TGTGCCAGCAGGCCCCCCTCTGGGGACAGGGGTAGCAATCAGCCCCAGCATTTT. This chain uses TRBV2 with TRBJ1-5; 10 nucleotides match TRBD1. V shed 6 bases, J shed 0 bases, and the junction held 11 bases outside the gene matches. The CDR3 runs 18 residues. CDR1 is SNHLY and CDR2 is FYNNEI in the germline V gene.

The rearrangement links TRBV7-3 to TRBJ2-1; D unclear. Germline-derived CDR1 and CDR2 are SGHTA and FQGTGA. Trimming removed 5 bases at V and 8 bases at J, with 16 bases between. This CDR3 spans 14 amino acids. The CDR3 nucleotides are TGTGCCAGCAGCACAAAAAGTGGGCATCATGAGCAGTTCTTC. Translated: CASSTKSGHHEQFF.

This clone came up a few times. This rearrangement joins TRBV21-1 to TRBJ1-2. TRBV21-1 constitutes a pseudogene. The CDR3 covers 17 residues. The CDR3 nucleotides read TGTGCCAGCAGCAAAGGATCGGGAGGAACGGGCGTTGGTGGCTACACCTTC. Its translation is CASSKGSGGTGVGGYTF.

V and J are TRBV30 and TRBJ2-7, with 7 bases that match TRBD1. V was pared by 6 bases and J by 5 bases, with 13 bases of the junction left unmatched. CDR1 and CDR2 from the germline V gene are GTSNPN and SVGIG (reference sequence). This CDR3 has 14 residues. The CDR3 spells CACPSDRPLDEQYV. The CDR3, as DNA: TGTGCCTGCCCATCGGACAGGCCCCTGGACGAGCAGTACGTC.

The chain recombines TRBV7-8 with TRBJ2-1, with TRBD2 identical over 7 bases. Germline loops: CDR1 SGHVS, CDR2 FQNEAQ. This CDR3 comprises 17 residues. V lost 5 bases and J lost 5; bases outside the gene matches: 15. The chain's CDR3 is CASSLLKTSWTNNEQFF. DNA of the CDR3: TGTGCCAGCAGCCTACTAAAGACTAGCTGGACTAACAATGAGCAGTTCTTC.